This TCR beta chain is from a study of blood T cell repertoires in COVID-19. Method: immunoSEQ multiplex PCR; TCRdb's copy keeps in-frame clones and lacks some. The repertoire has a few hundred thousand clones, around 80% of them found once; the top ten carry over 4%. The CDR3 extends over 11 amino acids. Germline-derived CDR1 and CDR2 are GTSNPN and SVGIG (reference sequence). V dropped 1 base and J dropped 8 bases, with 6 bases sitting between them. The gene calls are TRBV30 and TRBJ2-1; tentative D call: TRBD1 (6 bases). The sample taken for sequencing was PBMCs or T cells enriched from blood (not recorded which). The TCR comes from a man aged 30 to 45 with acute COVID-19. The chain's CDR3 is CAWSAGDEQFF. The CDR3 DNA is TGTGCCTGGAGTGCAGGGGATGAGCAGTTCTTC.